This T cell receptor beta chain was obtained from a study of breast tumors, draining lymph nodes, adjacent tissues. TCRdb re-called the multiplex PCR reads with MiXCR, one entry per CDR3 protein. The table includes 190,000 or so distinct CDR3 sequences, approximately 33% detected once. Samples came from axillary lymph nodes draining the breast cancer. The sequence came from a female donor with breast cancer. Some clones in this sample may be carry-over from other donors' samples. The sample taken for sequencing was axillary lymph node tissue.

CDR3 coding DNA: TGCAGTGCTCCGACAGGGGGTGGCTATAATTCACCCCTCCACTTT. It translates to CSAPTGGGYNSPLHF. The chain is built from TRBV20-1 and TRBJ1-6; 9 bases line up with TRBD1. Germline loops: CDR1 DFQATT, CDR2 SNEGSKA (reference sequence). Trimming cost V 5 bases and J 3 bases; bases outside gene matches: 5. The CDR3 contains 15 residues.